This T cell receptor (beta chain) was obtained from a study of blood T cell repertoires in COVID-19. In the study overall: Acute-phase and convalescent COVID-19 samples originated in the United States, Italy and Spain.

CDR3 length equals 17 residues. In germline, CDR1 is ENHRY, CDR2 SYGVKD. V was pared by 2 bases and J by 3 bases, with 12 bases of the junction left unmatched. Authors' data handling: From reference gene primer amplification, estimates of nucleated cell counts were derived. Sequencing used immunoSEQ multiplex PCR; TCRdb keeps in-frame clones, though not all of them. The V and J calls and clone size are taken from that table; D and trimming were inferred from the DNA. Counted here are 120,000 to 150,000 clones, approximately 80% occurring once; the ten biggest clones make up more than 5%. Cohorts were determined from participant-reported clinical history. Recovery meant two consecutive negative NP/OP PCR tests, professional clearance, or resolved symptoms.

Material: PBMCs or T cells enriched from blood (not recorded which). The receptor comes from a woman aged 40 to 55 who had recovered from COVID-19. This chain uses TRBV10-3 with TRBJ2-7; 8 bases line up with TRBD1. Here the CDR3 reads CAISEAKTGDVGYEQYF. CDR3 DNA sequence: TGTGCCATCAGTGAGGCAAAGACAGGGGATGTGGGCTACGAGCAGTACTTC.